Following are 29 T cell receptor beta chains from one sample sequenced in a study of beta chain features in type 1 diabetes. The study's findings and limits: Moderate yet significant TCRB CDR3 shortening was seen in Type 1 diabetes patients in all four CD4+ subsets.

Expressed TCRB transcripts were sequenced after all isolated RNA was converted to cDNA. Measured with immunoSEQ multiplex PCR; TCRdb has only the in-frame clones, and not every one. Of tens of thousands of clones in the sample, 40% to 60% were seen once. Their target antigens are unknown. Sequencing was done on a sample of Tregs from blood. These receptors were taken from a middle-aged woman with type 1 diabetes.

The rearrangement links TRBV6-5 to TRBJ2-5; the D gene is possibly TRBD1 (6 bases). Matching the DNA end better, TRBJ2-7 makes the J call doubtful. This CDR3 has 15 residues. Looked up from germline, CDR1 is MNHEY and CDR2 is SVGAGI. In DNA form, the CDR3 reads TGTGCCAGCAGCCGACAGAAGACAGGCCCCTACGAGCAGTACTTC. Encoded protein: CASSRQKTGPYEQYF.

As for this clone: The junction shows a germline mismatch at one end, possibly a read error. The chain has TRBV11-1 and TRBJ2-3; 9 nucleotides align to TRBD2. The CDR3 spans 15 residues. CDR1 is SGHAT and CDR2 is FQDESV in the germline V gene (reference sequence). The CDR3, as DNA: TGTGCCAGCAGCTTTGATAGCGGGAGCATAGATACGCAGTATTTT. Amino acid sequence: CASSFDSGSIDTQYF.

Only a few counts were recorded for this clone. This chain connects TRBV9 to TRBJ2-1; a possible D gene is TRBD2 (7 bases). CDR1 SGDLS and CDR2 YYNGEE come from the germline V gene. With 3 bases removed from V and 9 bases from J, the gap between germline ends came to 16 bases. CDR3 length equals 14 residues. The CDR3 DNA reads TGTGCCAGCAGCGCCCCCTCGGGGGGCAGTGAGCAGTTCTTC. This sequence encodes CASSAPSGGSEQFF. The whole variable domain, remainder taken from reference TRBV9 and TRBJ2-1, is DSGVTQTPKHLITATGQRVTLRCSPRSGDLSVYWYQQSLDQGLQFLIQYYNGEERAKGNILERFSAQQFPDLHSELNLSSLELGDSALYFCASSAPSGGSEQFFGPGTRLTVL.

CDR3 in amino acids: CASSFSHTNYGYTF. The CDR3 nucleotides are TGTGCCAGCAGCTTCTCCCACACTAACTATGGCTACACCTTC. The chain carries TRBV5-5 and TRBJ1-2; no firm D call. Trimming took 2 bases from V and 0 from J, leaving 8 bases between them. CDR1 is SGHKS, CDR2 YYEKEE, per germline (reference sequence). The CDR3 is 14 residues long.

The rearrangement joins TRBV7-2 to TRBJ2-1; TRBD1 might be the D (6 bases). Trimming left V 3 bases short and J 2 bases short, with 8 bases between. The CDR3 is 14 amino acids. Looked up from germline, CDR1 is SGHTA and CDR2 is FQGNSA. In DNA form, the CDR3 reads TGTGCCAGCAGCTTCAGGGGACCCTACAATGAGCAGTTCTTC. Translation gives CASSFRGPYNEQFF. Full variable domain (missing parts from reference TRBV7-2 and TRBJ2-1): GAGVSQSPSNKVTEKGKDVELRCDPISGHTALYWYRQSLGQGLEFLIYFQGNSAPDKSGLPSDRFSAERTGGSVSTLTIQRTQQEDSAVYLCASSFRGPYNEQFFGPGTRLTVL.

This chain joins TRBV10-2 and TRBJ1-5; TRBD1 aligns across 9 bases. The junction had 9 bases not matched to a gene; V was cut back by 2 bases and J by 1 base. The germline gives CDR1 WSHSY, CDR2 SAAADI. The CDR3 sequence is 18 residues long. The CDR3: CASSEAAGQGRSNQPQHF. CDR3 DNA sequence: TGCGCCAGCAGTGAGGCCGCGGGACAGGGTCGGAGCAATCAGCCCCAGCATTTT.

The chain couples TRBV7-6 to TRBJ2-7; 7 bases match TRBD2. The CDR3 loop spans 15 amino acids. The V and J ends lost 0 bases and 3 bases, in that order; junction bases with no gene match: 5. The germline CDR1 and CDR2 sequences are SGHVS and FNYEAQ. Here the CDR3 DNA reads TGTGCCAGCAGCTTAGCGAGGGGAGGGGTCTACGAGCAGTACTTC. It codes for CASSLARGGVYEQYF.

This clone appeared a few times. This chain uses TRBV4-3 with TRBJ2-3, with TRBD2 matching 12 bases. This CDR3 is built from 16 residues. Losses at the gene ends were 1 base for V and 1 base for J; bases not matched to a gene: 0. Germline values: CDR1 LGHNA, CDR2 YSLEER. Here the CDR3 DNA reads TGCGCCAGCAGCCAAGGGACTAGCGGGGGCACAGATACGCAGTATTTT. Amino acid sequence: CASSQGTSGGTDTQYF.

V usage is TRBV5-8 and J usage is TRBJ1-5; D might be TRBD1 (6 bases). The CDR3 is 15 residues long. From germline, CDR1 is SGHTS and CDR2 YDEGEE. The V end was cut by 1 base, the J end by 0 bases, with 8 bases between. DNA for the CDR3: TGTGCCAGCAGCTTGCAGGGGTATAGCAATCAGCCCCAGCATTTT. This gives the protein CASSLQGYSNQPQHF.

The chain couples TRBV5-1 to TRBJ2-5; D is possibly TRBD1 (5 bases). The J call could be wrong; TRBJ2-7 is a better fit for the DNA end. Germline V CDR1 and CDR2: SGHRS, YFSETQ. The CDR3 extends over 13 amino acids. The CDR3 DNA is TGCGCCAGCAGCCCGCGGCAGGGTTACGAGCAGTACTTC. This codes for CASSPRQGYEQYF.

The chain links TRBV25-1 to TRBJ2-1; the D gene is possibly TRBD2 (6 bases). Germline lookup yields CDR1 MGHDK and CDR2 SYGVNS. The CDR3 runs to 15 residues. V was trimmed by 6 bases and J by 1 base, leaving 13 bases between them. As DNA, the CDR3 is TGTGCCAGCAGAGGAGTCGGGGGATCCTACAATGAGCAGTTCTTC. Protein sequence: CASRGVGGSYNEQFF.

The V and J genes are TRBV5-1 and TRBJ2-3; D gene ambiguous. The CDR3 is made up of 15 amino acids. Germline CDR1 SGHRS, CDR2 YFSETQ. Trimming removed 3 bases from V and 0 bases from J, with 11 bases in between. CDR3: CASSSGISSTDTQYF. In DNA, the CDR3 is TGCGCCAGCAGCTCAGGAATTTCAAGCACAGATACGCAGTATTTT.

The rearrangement joins TRBV5-6 to TRBJ2-5, with 10 bases aligning to TRBD1. V shed 3 bases, J shed 5 bases, and the junction held 7 bases outside the gene matches. Per the germline V gene, CDR1 is SGHDT and CDR2 is YYEEEE. The CDR3 has 15 residues. CDR3 amino acids: CASSSRQGAGETQYF. The DNA for the CDR3 is TGTGCCAGCAGCTCCCGACAGGGGGCGGGTGAGACCCAGTACTTC.

V usage is TRBV28 and J usage is TRBJ1-5; D might be TRBD1 (5 bases). The germline V gene encodes CDR1 MDHEN and CDR2 SYDVKM. V shed 4 bases and J shed 4 bases, with 11 bases lying between them. The CDR3 has 14 residues. The CDR3 coding sequence is TGTGCCAGCAGTTCGACAGAAAGGAATCAGCCCCAGCATTTT. It codes for CASSSTERNQPQHF.

V is TRBV5-1 and J is TRBJ2-3; D perhaps matches TRBD2 (7 bases). This CDR3 spans 16 amino acids. Between the trimmed V and J ends, which lost 0 bases and 4 bases, there was a span of 15 bases. Germline CDR1 reads SGHRS; CDR2 reads YFSETQ. The CDR3 protein is CASSLVGRGAADTQYF. For the CDR3, the DNA is TGCGCCAGCAGCTTGGTAGGCCGGGGGGCAGCAGATACGCAGTATTTT.

This clone came up once. The chain couples TRBV4-1 to TRBJ1-5; TRBD1 might be the D (5 bases). This CDR3 comprises 17 residues. Germline CDR1 MGHRA, CDR2 YSYEKL. The V gene lost 1 base and the J gene lost 1 base, with 14 bases spanning the gap. The CDR3 is CASSQVRKGKSNQPQHF. The DNA of the CDR3 is TGCGCCAGCAGCCAAGTTAGGAAGGGGAAGAGCAATCAGCCCCAGCATTTT.

In this sample, this clone turned up a few times. This sequence joins TRBV5-4 and TRBJ1-1; D may be TRBD1 (5 bases). Trimming pared 3 bases from V and 2 bases from J, leaving 8 bases between. The CDR3 runs 13 residues. Germline CDR1 SGHNT, CDR2 YYREEE (reference sequence). CDR3 loop: CASSSTVNTEAFF. CDR3 sequence (DNA): TGTGCCAGCAGCTCGACAGTTAACACTGAAGCTTTCTTT.

V and J are TRBV6-1 and TRBJ2-5; a weak D match, TRBD1 (5 bases). Germline assignment: CDR1 MNHNS and CDR2 SASEGT. Trimming removed 7 bases at V and 3 bases at J, with 9 bases between. The CDR3 runs 12 residues. The CDR3 DNA reads as TGTGCCAGCACCTTGACAGAAGAGACCCAGTACTTC. Encoded protein: CASTLTEETQYF.

This chain connects TRBV4-3 to TRBJ1-4; D is unresolved. Per the germline V gene, CDR1 is LGHNA and CDR2 is YSLEER. Trimming took 3 bases from V and 10 from J, leaving 15 bases between them. CDR3 length: 14 residues. The DNA for the CDR3 is TGCGCCAGCAGCCAGGCACCGCGGATCGGAAAACTGTTTTTT. Amino acids: CASSQAPRIGKLFF.

V gene TRBV5-1 combines with J gene TRBJ1-6, with D possibly being TRBD1 (5 bases). Trimming removed 0 bases from V and 7 bases from J, with 8 bases in between. The CDR3 extends over 14 amino acids. Looked up from germline, CDR1 is SGHRS and CDR2 is YFSETQ. The CDR3 DNA reads TGCGCCAGCAGCTTGGACAGGTCGAATTCACCCCTCCACTTT. Translation: CASSLDRSNSPLHF.

This sequence joins TRBV29-1 and TRBJ2-7; tentative D call: TRBD1 (6 bases). CDR3 length: 12 residues. Germline CDR1 is SQVTM and CDR2 is ANQGSEA. Trimming took 3 bases from V and 5 from J, leaving 11 bases between them. CDR3 residues: CSVDNTGNEQYF. In DNA, the CDR3 is TGCAGCGTTGACAATACAGGGAACGAGCAGTACTTC.

This clone was detected only a few times. V gene TRBV5-1 combines with J gene TRBJ1-6; 9 positions agree with TRBD1. The CDR3 consists of 15 residues. Germline trimming cut 1 base from V and 8 bases from J; bases unmatched to any gene: 4. Per germline, CDR1 SGHRS and CDR2 YFSETQ. The CDR3 region is CASSLWDRVDSPLHF. CDR3 coding DNA: TGCGCCAGCAGCTTGTGGGACAGGGTGGATTCACCCCTCCACTTT.

There are a few counts of this clone. J is TRBJ1-2 and V is TRBV7-2; weak D call: TRBD1 (5 bases). The germline gives CDR1 SGHTA, CDR2 FQGNSA. The CDR3 length is 14 residues. Deletions cut 4 bases from V and 2 bases from J, with 11 bases between. CDR3 nucleotides: TGTGCCAGCAGCTCAGGGCCACAAAACTATGGCTACACCTTC. This codes for CASSSGPQNYGYTF. The variable domain in full, completed from reference TRBV7-2 and TRBJ1-2, reads GAGVSQSPSNKVTEKGKDVELRCDPISGHTALYWYRQSLGQGLEFLIYFQGNSAPDKSGLPSDRFSAERTGGSVSTLTIQRTQQEDSAVYLCASSSGPQNYGYTFGSGTRLTVV.

This sequence joins TRBV28 and TRBJ1-5; D is unresolved. The V gene lost 9 bases and the J gene lost 9 bases, with 21 bases spanning the gap. This CDR3 is 14 amino acids long. The germline gives CDR1 MDHEN, CDR2 SYDVKM. The chain's CDR3 is CASSARRAILPQHF. The CDR3 coding sequence is TGTGCCAGTTCAGCTCGGCGGGCAATTTTGCCCCAGCATTTT.

The chain combines TRBV18 with TRBJ2-5; D remains ambiguous. The CDR3 runs 13 residues. The germline V gene encodes CDR1 KGHSH and CDR2 LQKENI. Trimming took off 4 bases at V and 1 base at J, with 7 bases between the two ends. The CDR3 coding sequence is TGTGCCAGCTCACAAGCAGGCCAAGAGACCCAGTACTTC. Its protein product is CASSQAGQETQYF.

The rearrangement uses TRBV5-4 and TRBJ1-1, with a tentative D call TRBD1 (6 bases). Germline V gives CDR1 SGHNT, CDR2 YYREEE (reference sequence). Trimming pared 0 bases from V and 2 bases from J, leaving 11 bases between. The CDR3 loop spans 15 amino acids. The CDR3 nucleotides read TGTGCCAGCAGCTTGGCTTCAGGGGCCAACACTGAAGCTTTCTTT. Protein product: CASSLASGANTEAFF.

This clone was picked up a small number of times. The rearrangement links TRBV18 to TRBJ2-1, with 7 bases fitting TRBD2. Germline V CDR1 and CDR2: KGHSH, LQKENI. This CDR3 has 14 amino acids. V trimming: 7 bases; J trimming: 8 bases; junction bases outside the gene matches: 11. The CDR3 sequence is CASLLSGAGDEQFF. The CDR3 bases are TGTGCCAGCTTGCTGAGCGGGGCGGGGGATGAGCAGTTCTTC. Full variable domain (rest looked up from reference TRBV18 and TRBJ2-1): NAGVMQNPRHLVRRRGQEARLRCSPMKGHSHVYWYRQLPEEGLKFMVYLQKENIIDESGMPKERFSAEFPKEGPSILRIQQVVRGDSAAYFCASLLSGAGDEQFFGPGTRLTVL.

The count of this clone is one. V and J are TRBV5-1 and TRBJ1-6; TRBD1 is a possible D gene (5 bases). CDR3 length equals 13 residues. Germline CDR1 SGHRS, CDR2 YFSETQ. The V end was cut by 5 bases, the J end by 8 bases, with 11 bases between. CDR3 nucleotide sequence: TGCGCCAGCAGGCCCAGGGCGGATTCACCCCTCCACTTT. Amino acid sequence: CASRPRADSPLHF.

The chain carries TRBV7-2 and TRBJ1-2, with D maybe TRBD1 (5 bases). This CDR3 is built from 16 residues. V dropped 1 base and J dropped 3 bases, with 15 bases sitting between them. From germline, CDR1 is SGHTA and CDR2 FQGNSA. Here the CDR3 DNA reads TGTGCCAGCAGCTTAGTCAGGGCGGCCCGGGACTATGGCTACACCTTC. Amino acids: CASSLVRAARDYGYTF. Filled out from reference TRBV7-2 and TRBJ1-2, the complete variable domain reads GAGVSQSPSNKVTEKGKDVELRCDPISGHTALYWYRQSLGQGLEFLIYFQGNSAPDKSGLPSDRFSAERTGGSVSTLTIQRTQQEDSAVYLCASSLVRAARDYGYTFGSGTRLTVV.